These T cell receptor beta chains were read from a single sample in a study of T cells in Graves' hyperthyroidism and ophthalmopathy. TCRdb independently ran MiXCR on the multiplex PCR reads; one entry per CDR3 protein. This sample has about 740,000 distinct CDR3 sequences, with approximately 15% found just once. Specimen: blood. These TCRs come from a woman aged 18-35 years with Graves' hyperthyroidism. Each CDR3 is given with its conserved first and last residue. Fields, in order: J gene, V gene, CDR3 protein.

J: TRBJ2-1; V: TRBV20-1; CDR3: CSARRGGNYNEQFF
J: TRBJ1-1; V: TRBV19; CDR3: CASIPGAASEAFF
J: TRBJ2-3; V: TRBV9; CDR3: CASSGTSGSGTDTQYF
J: TRBJ1-4; V: TRBV5-8; CDR3: CASSSNGRPYEKLFF
J: TRBJ1-3; V: TRBV15; CDR3: CATSRETAFSDDRNTIYF
J: TRBJ1-1; V: TRBV6-2/TRBV6-3; CDR3: CASSYGTGESNTEAFF
J: TRBJ2-1; V: TRBV20-1; CDR3: CSTPPGRASSYNEQFF
J: TRBJ2-7; V: TRBV7-8; CDR3: CASSPGAVYEQYF
J: TRBJ2-1; V: TRBV6-4; CDR3: CASSDIGGIEQFF
J: TRBJ2-5; V: TRBV5-1; CDR3: CASSKGGGSEETQYF
J: TRBJ2-1; V: TRBV28; CDR3: CASTSPGLDNEQFF
J: TRBJ2-7; V: TRBV11-1; CDR3: CASASGAGYEQYF
J: TRBJ2-5; V: TRBV6-2/TRBV6-3; CDR3: CASSSPLQDQYF
J: TRBJ2-7; V: TRBV28; CDR3: CASSAGLAESYEQYF
J: TRBJ1-2; V: TRBV2; CDR3: CASKERTDPPYGYTF
J: TRBJ1-2; V: TRBV15; CDR3: CATSSRRAGGDGYTF
J: TRBJ1-2; V: TRBV28; CDR3: CASSPPLGYGYTF
J: TRBJ2-1; V: TRBV13; CDR3: CASSLRSFNEQFF
J: TRBJ2-3; V: TRBV12-3/TRBV12-4; CDR3: CASSFRLRWRDSTDTQYF
J: TRBJ2-3; V: TRBV18; CDR3: CASSPGTPRTDTQYF
J: TRBJ2-1; V: TRBV20-1; CDR3: CSAPGQGDYNEQFF
J: TRBJ2-7; V: TRBV3-1; CDR3: CASSQVPAEQYF
J: TRBJ2-1; V: TRBV28; CDR3: CASSFFLAVYNEQFF
J: TRBJ1-1; V: TRBV2; CDR3: CASGQSDEAFF